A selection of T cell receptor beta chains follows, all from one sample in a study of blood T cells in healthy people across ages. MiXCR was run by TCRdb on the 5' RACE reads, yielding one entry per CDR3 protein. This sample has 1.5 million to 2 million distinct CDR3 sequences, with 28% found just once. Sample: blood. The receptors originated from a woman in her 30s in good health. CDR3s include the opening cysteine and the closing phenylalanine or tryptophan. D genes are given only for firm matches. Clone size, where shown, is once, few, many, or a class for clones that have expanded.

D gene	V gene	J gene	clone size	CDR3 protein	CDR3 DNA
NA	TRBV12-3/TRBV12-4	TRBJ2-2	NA	CASSLFGDPRGTGELFF	TGTGCCAGCAGTTTATTCGGGGACCCCCGGGGCACCGGGGAGCTGTTTTTT
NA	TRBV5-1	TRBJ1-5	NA	CASSLEPGVGSNQPQHF	TGCGCCAGCAGCTTGGAGCCCGGGGTCGGAAGCAATCAGCCCCAGCATTTT
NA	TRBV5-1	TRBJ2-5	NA	CASSLEFPEGETQYF	TGCGCCAGCAGCTTGGAGTTCCCCGAGGGAGAGACCCAGTACTTC
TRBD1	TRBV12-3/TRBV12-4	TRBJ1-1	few	CASSADRGWGWKAFF	TGTGCCAGCAGTGCGGACAGGGGATGGGGGTGGAAAGCTTTCTTT
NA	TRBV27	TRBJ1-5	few	CASRDGLNQPQHF	TGTGCCAGCCGGGACGGTCTCAATCAGCCCCAGCATTTT
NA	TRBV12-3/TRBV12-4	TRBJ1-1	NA	CASFLGSPGAAFF	TGTGCCAGCTTTTTAGGGTCACCGGGGGCAGCTTTCTTT
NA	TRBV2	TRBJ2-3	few	CASTLRITDTQYF	TGTGCCAGCACCCTTCGCATAACAGATACGCAGTATTTT
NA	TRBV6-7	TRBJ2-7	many	CASNNQRDTKYF	TGTGCCAGCAACAATCAGCGGGACACAAAGTACTTC
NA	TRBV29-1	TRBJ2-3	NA	CSVAQGVDTQYF	TGCAGCGTGGCACAGGGTGTAGATACGCAGTATTTT
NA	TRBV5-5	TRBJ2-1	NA	CASSTSTTGEQFF	TGTGCCAGCAGCACATCTACTACCGGTGAGCAGTTCTTC
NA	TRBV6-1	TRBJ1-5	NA	CASSEGRPSNRPQHF	TGTGCCAGCAGTGAAGGGCGGCCCAGCAATCGGCCCCAGCATTTT
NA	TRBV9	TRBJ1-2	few	CASSGGSNSRGYTF	TGTGCCAGCAGTGGTGGGAGCAATTCAAGGGGCTACACCTTC
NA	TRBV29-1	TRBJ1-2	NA	CRVPHNGYTF	TGCAGGGTACCACATAATGGCTACACCTTC
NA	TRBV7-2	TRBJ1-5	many	CASSVRGNQPQHF	TGTGCCAGCAGCGTCCGGGGCAATCAGCCCCAGCATTTT
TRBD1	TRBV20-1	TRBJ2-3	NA	CSATQGVGDTQYF	TGCAGTGCTACCCAGGGGGTTGGAGATACGCAGTATTTT
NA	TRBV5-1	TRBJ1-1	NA	CASSLGTEKAFF	TGCGCCAGCAGCCTCGGGACGGAGAAAGCTTTCTTT
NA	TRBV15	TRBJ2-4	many	CATSRDGNIQYF	TGTGCCACCAGCAGAGACGGAAACATTCAGTACTTC
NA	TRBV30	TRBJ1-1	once	CAYSQTLMNTEAFF	TGTGCCTACTCCCAGACTTTGATGAACACTGAAGCTTTCTTT
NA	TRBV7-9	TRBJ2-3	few	CASSLTTPTGTDTQYF	TGTGCCAGCAGCTTAACCACGCCTACAGGCACAGATACGCAGTATTTT
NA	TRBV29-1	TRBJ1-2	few	CSVEASQAGYGYTF	TGCAGCGTTGAAGCGAGTCAGGCAGGTTATGGCTACACCTTC
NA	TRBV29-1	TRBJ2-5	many	CSARPLPDGFQETQYF	TGCAGCGCCCGACCCCTACCCGACGGATTCCAAGAGACCCAGTACTTC
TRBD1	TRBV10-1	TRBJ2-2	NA	CARTGDTGELFF	TGCGCCAGGACAGGGGACACCGGGGAGCTGTTTTTT
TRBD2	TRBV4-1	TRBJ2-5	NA	CASSQLAGGYQETQYF	TGCGCCAGCAGCCAATTGGCGGGGGGATACCAAGAGACCCAGTACTTC
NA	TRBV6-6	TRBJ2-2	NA	CASRAISAGELFF	TGTGCCAGCAGGGCGATATCAGCCGGGGAGCTGTTTTTT
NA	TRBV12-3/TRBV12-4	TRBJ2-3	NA	CASRLTADTQYF	TGTGCCAGCAGATTGACCGCAGATACGCAGTATTTT
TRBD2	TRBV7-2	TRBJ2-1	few	CASSYLAGGKNEQFF	TGTGCCAGCAGCTACCTAGCGGGGGGTAAGAATGAGCAGTTCTTC
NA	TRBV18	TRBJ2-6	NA	CASSPLSPSGVSAGANVLTF	TGTGCCAGCTCACCATTATCGCCCTCAGGGGTATCGGCTGGGGCCAACGTCCTGACTTTC
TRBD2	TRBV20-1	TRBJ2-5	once	CSAKALAGVVQETRYF	TGCAGTGCTAAGGCCCTAGCGGGGGTTGTTCAAGAGACCCGGTACTTC